Listed below are T cell receptor beta chains from one sample, sequenced in a study of cytomegalovirus exposure and HLA in healthy donors. Clones were read by immunoSEQ multiplex PCR, and TCRdb kept only the in-frame ones, dropping some. The sample includes about 140,000 clones, 88% of them seen just once. Sequenced: PBMCs. All receptors come from a woman aged 40 to 50 in good health and CMV-seronegative. CDR3s include the opening cysteine and the closing phenylalanine or tryptophan. The D gene is left open where the match is weak.

v_call cdr3_length d_call cdr3_aa
TRBV6-1 15 TRBD1 CASTSGDRAVNEQFF
TRBV4-1 17 TRBD1 CASSQDAQGTINQPQHF
TRBV7-9 16 TRBD2 CAIPRRGGSADNEQFF
TRBV11-3 14 . CASSLHTTNEKLFF
TRBV10-3 14 . CAISGGAGLESAFF
TRBV7-9 11 . CASSRAYEQYF
TRBV5-1 15 TRBD1 CASSLGQGANYEQYF
TRBV7-9 14 TRBD1 CASADRDSSYEQYF
TRBV6-5 12 . CASRNDQRTIYF
TRBV7-9 16 . CASSLAAGQINQPQHF
TRBV10-3 14 TRBD2 CAISEGGVAYEQYF
TRBV29-1 11 TRBD1 CSAPRGLGYTF
TRBV5-1 14 . CASSFSGEGNTIYF
TRBV5-1 14 . CASSAGGVTDTQYF
TRBV4-1 15 TRBD2 CASSQGQRDGYEQYF
TRBV18 15 . CASSPPSKLTDTQYF
TRBV7-2 15 . CASSLSSGLDYGYTF
TRBV29-1 12 . CGTGSGANVLTF
TRBV7-3 14 . CASSDWGGTDTQYF
TRBV5-1 16 TRBD2 CASSSRSGLAGGEQFF
TRBV7-7 14 . CASSLGAGTNTQYF
TRBV27 15 TRBD2 CASSSLLAGRSEQYF
TRBV7-8 14 . CASSGPTVNTEAFF
TRBV5-1 15 TRBD2 CASSSGLAVTDTQYF
TRBV27 15 TRBD1 CASSYGQGMGDEQFF
TRBV7-2 17 TRBD2 CASSLAAGLANTDTQYF
TRBV5-4 16 TRBD2 CASSLVASGSSYEQYF
TRBV5-4 17 TRBD2 CASSSPLLAGEADTQYF
TRBV19 16 . CASSGVGSAGSSPLHF
TRBV6-1 18 TRBD2 CASSERLPGLAGTGELFF
TRBV5-1 14 . CASSLNQGNTEAFF
TRBV6-6 15 TRBD2 CASSSAGGVTDTQYF
TRBV5-4 15 TRBD2 CASSPRGGVESEQYF
TRBV6-1 13 . CASSLQGNTEAFF
TRBV5-4 14 . CASSFAGTPYEQYF
TRBV5-6 15 . CASSFGPGPGVEQYF
TRBV6-6 15 . CASSYSEGGWEKLFF
TRBV28 14 . CASSLSAGRTEAFF
TRBV5-5 16 . CASSLLIVSMNTEAFF
TRBV2 14 TRBD2 CASSPSGRTDTQYF
TRBV7-8 18 TRBD1 CASSSPTRTGTAISEAFF
TRBV28 11 . CAGGIGWEKYF
TRBV28 18 TRBD2 CASSFPGAGLAGGNEQFF
TRBV6-5 12 TRBD2 CASSRTREEQFF
TRBV10-2 17 . CASFGRGGGPTNYGYTF
TRBV25-1 15 . CASSEYAGMNTEAFF
TRBV7-9 14 TRBD2 CASSTSGSGGELFF
TRBV5-1 17 . CASSFGATAVFQETQYF
TRBV10-2 14 . CASSIQGEGNTIYF
TRBV5-1 14 . CASSPGGGTDEQYF